Shown below are 32 T cell receptor beta chains from a single sample sequenced in a study of T cell repertoires in cytomegalovirus infection. TCRdb re-called the reads with MiXCR, one entry per CDR3 protein. The table shows about 130,000 distinct CDR3 sequences, with about 10% occurring only once. The sequencing input was PBMCs. These receptors were obtained from a human donor in good health (CMV status not recorded). Some clones in this sample may be carry-over from other donors' samples.

At least ten counts were recorded for this clonotype. The J gene is TRBJ2-1, the V gene TRBV7-2, with 9 bases matching TRBD2. From germline, CDR1 is SGHTA and CDR2 FQGNSA. This CDR3 has 14 amino acids. V gave up 8 bases and J gave up 6 bases; unmatched junction bases: 8. The CDR3 DNA sequence: TGTGCCAGCGAAAGAGCGGGGGGCCCCAATGAGCAGTTCTTC. Protein: CASERAGGPNEQFF.

V is TRBV9 and J is TRBJ1-1; no firm D call. V was cut by 4 bases and J by 4 bases, with 14 bases left in between. Germline loops: CDR1 SGDLS, CDR2 YYNGEE. The CDR3 is made up of 14 amino acids. The CDR3 is CASSSQPTVTEAFF. The CDR3 DNA reads as TGTGCCAGCAGCTCACAGCCAACTGTCACTGAAGCTTTCTTT.

The chain recombines TRBV30 with TRBJ2-7; D uncertain. The length of the CDR3 is 14 residues. The germline V gene has CDR1 GTSNPN and CDR2 SVGIG (reference sequence). The V and J ends lost 5 bases and 7 bases respectively, with 21 bases between them. The CDR3 spells CAWAPATATGEQYF. In nucleotides, the CDR3 is TGTGCCTGGGCCCCCGCGACGGCAACTGGGGAGCAGTACTTC.

This clonotype appeared many times. The chain carries TRBV7-2 and TRBJ2-1; 12 bases align to TRBD2. The CDR3 sequence is 15 residues long. Germline V gene data show CDR1 as SGHTA and CDR2 as FQGNSA. The V and J ends lost 5 bases and 5 bases, in that order; junction bases with no gene match: 4. The CDR3 bases are TGTGCCAGCAGCCGCCGACTAGCGGGGGACAATGAGCAGTTCTTC. It specifies CASSRRLAGDNEQFF.

This clonotype occurred a few times. This sequence joins TRBV7-8 and TRBJ1-4, with D possibly TRBD1 on 5 matching bases. V was clipped by 5 bases and J by 5 bases, with 12 bases between them. Germline V lookup: CDR1 SGHVS, CDR2 FQNEAQ. CDR3 length: 14 amino acids. The DNA of the CDR3 is TGTGCCAGCAGCAACCGGGACCAAAATGAAAAACTGTTTTTT. Encoded protein: CASSNRDQNEKLFF. Variable domain in full (rest from reference TRBV7-8 and TRBJ1-4): GAGVSQSPRYKVAKRGQDVALRCDPISGHVSLFWYQQALGQGPEFLTYFQNEAQLDKSGLPSDRFFAERPEGSVSTLKIQRTQQEDSAVYLCASSNRDQNEKLFFGSGTQLSVL.

This clonotype was seen ten or more times. The rearrangement uses TRBV5-1 and TRBJ2-3; no firm D call. The CDR3 contains 12 residues. V lost 4 bases and J 4 bases, leaving 7 bases between the germline ends. Germline values: CDR1 SGHRS, CDR2 YFSETQ. The CDR3 DNA reads as TGCGCCAGCAGCGGATACTCAGATACGCAGTATTTT. Amino acids: CASSGYSDTQYF.

This clonotype was picked up a small number of times. The chain is built from TRBV14 and TRBJ1-1; no clear D gene. Per the germline V gene, CDR1 is SGHDN and CDR2 is FVKESK. The CDR3 is 17 amino acids. With 0 bases removed from V and 1 base from J, the gap between germline ends came to 15 bases. The DNA for the CDR3 is TGTGCCAGCAGCCAAGATAGGATCCCGCGCGGGAACACTGAAGCTTTCTTT. Protein: CASSQDRIPRGNTEAFF.

This clonotype was seen at least ten times. The chain couples TRBV12-3 or TRBV12-4 to TRBJ1-4; TRBD1 agrees at 9 bases. Trimming cost V 6 bases and J 8 bases; bases outside gene matches: 10. This CDR3 contains 15 residues. The CDR3 region is CASSSSGTGTEKLFF. In DNA, the CDR3 is TGTGCCAGCAGCTCGTCCGGGACAGGGACGGAAAAACTGTTTTTT.

This clonotype has ten or more counts. The chain joins TRBV15 to TRBJ2-4; tentatively, D is TRBD1 (5 bases). V was shortened by 0 bases and J by 6 bases, with 12 bases between the two germline ends. Germline V gives CDR1 LNHNV, CDR2 YYDKDF (reference sequence). The CDR3 totals 15 residues. The DNA of the CDR3 is TGTGCCACCAGCAGAGATCTCAGGGAAGGAAACATTCAGTACTTC. This translates into CATSRDLREGNIQYF.

This clonotype has more than one count but fewer than ten. This chain joins TRBV3-1 and TRBJ2-7; tentatively, D is TRBD2 (6 bases). CDR3 length: 16 amino acids. Trimming took off 4 bases at V and 6 bases at J, with 22 bases between the two ends. CDR1 and CDR2 (germline): LGHDT, YNNKEL (reference sequence). CDR3: CASSRRSGGSGSEQYF. CDR3 nucleotides: TGTGCCAGCAGCCGAAGGAGTGGAGGTAGCGGATCCGAGCAGTACTTC.

This clonotype was detected only a few times. The chain combines TRBV2 with TRBJ1-5; 7 bases are shared with TRBD1. Per the germline V gene, CDR1 is SNHLY and CDR2 is FYNNEI. CDR3 length equals 15 residues. Germline trimming cut 7 bases from V and 5 bases from J; bases unmatched to any gene: 11. The CDR3 coding sequence is TGTGCCAGCAAGGCGAGACAGGGAGGGTATCAGCCCCAGCATTTT. This encodes CASKARQGGYQPQHF.

The chain couples TRBV19 to TRBJ1-1; D is possibly TRBD1 (6 bases). Germline-derived CDR1 and CDR2 are LNHDA and SQIVND (reference sequence). This CDR3 spans 17 amino acids. Trimming removed 5 bases at V and 4 bases at J, with 23 bases between. The CDR3 DNA sequence: TGTGCCAGTAGTGTAATCCAAAGTGGGGGGCGCGGCACTGAAGCTTTCTTT. Translating gives CASSVIQSGGRGTEAFF.

This clonotype has ten or more counts. The chain is built from TRBV11-3 and TRBJ1-3; 8 nucleotides match TRBD1. J was trimmed by 0 bases and V by 5 bases; bases with no gene match: 15. Germline CDR1 reads SGHNT; CDR2 reads YENEEA. This CDR3 spans 19 amino acids. This CDR3 is CASSAPGQATCFSGNTIYF. The CDR3 bases are TGTGCCAGCAGCGCACCGGGACAGGCGACCTGTTTCTCTGGAAACACCATATATTTT. Complete variable domain (other parts from reference TRBV11-3 and TRBJ1-3): EAGVVQSPRYKIIEKKQPVAFWCNPISGHNTLYWYLQNLGQGPELLIRYENEEAVDDSQLPKDRFSAERLKGVDSTLKIQPAELGDSAVYLCASSAPGQATCFSGNTIYFGEGSWLTVV.

This clonotype showed up many times. The chain combines TRBV5-4 with TRBJ1-1; TRBD1 might be the D (6 bases). The ends were cut back, 0 bases at V and 4 bases at J, with 19 bases in the middle. This CDR3 spans 17 amino acids. The V gene's germline CDR1 is SGHNT and CDR2 YYREEE (reference sequence). For the CDR3, the DNA is TGTGCCAGCAGCTTGGGGGTCGCAGGGGCGAGGGGCACTGAAGCTTTCTTT. Translation gives CASSLGVAGARGTEAFF. Based on the CDR3 plus reference TRBV5-4 and TRBJ1-1, the full variable domain is ETGVTQSPTHLIKTRGQQVTLRCSSQSGHNTVSWYQQALGQGPQFIFQYYREEENGRGNFPPRFSGLQFPNYSSELNVNALELDDSALYLCASSLGVAGARGTEAFFGQGTRLTVV.

The V call is TRBV19, the J call TRBJ2-1; no clear D. The V gene's germline CDR1 is LNHDA and CDR2 SQIVND (reference sequence). The V and J ends lost 0 bases and 8 bases respectively, with 11 bases between them. There are 14 residues in the CDR3. The CDR3 region is CASSIDPRSDEQFF. The CDR3 DNA reads TGTGCCAGTAGTATAGATCCGCGGTCGGATGAGCAGTTCTTC.

This clonotype has a count of ten or more. This chain uses TRBV28 with TRBJ1-1; D gene ambiguous. V lost 4 bases, J lost 0 bases, and 9 bases lay in between. Germline CDR1 is MDHEN and CDR2 is SYDVKM. The CDR3 has 14 residues. The CDR3 nucleotides are TGTGCCAGCAGTTCCTCGGGTCTGAACACTGAAGCTTTCTTT. As protein: CASSSSGLNTEAFF. The variable domain in full, with the rest retrieved from reference TRBV28 and TRBJ1-1, is DVKVTQSSRYLVKRTGEKVFLECVQDMDHENMFWYRQDPGLGLRLIYFSYDVKMKEKGDIPEGYSVSREKKERFSLILESASTNQTSMYLCASSSSGLNTEAFFGQGTRLTVV.

The J gene is TRBJ2-2, the V gene TRBV5-1; D is possibly TRBD2 (5 bases). Germline assignment: CDR1 SGHRS and CDR2 YFSETQ. The ends were cut back, 4 bases at V and 0 bases at J, with 7 bases in the middle. This CDR3 is 14 amino acids long. CDR3 sequence reads: CASSPGTNTGELFF. The CDR3 DNA reads TGCGCCAGCAGCCCCGGGACGAACACCGGGGAGCTGTTTTTT. The entire variable domain, with the rest obtained from reference TRBV5-1 and TRBJ2-2, is as follows: KAGVTQTPRYLIKTRGQQVTLSCSPISGHRSVSWYQQTPGQGLQFLFEYFSETQRNKGNFPGRFSGRQFSNSRSEMNVSTLELGDSALYLCASSPGTNTGELFFGEGSRLTVL.

The rearrangement links TRBV11-2 to TRBJ1-1; D is perhaps TRBD1 (5 bases). The V end was cut by 6 bases, the J end by 1 base, with 6 bases between. This CDR3 spans 12 amino acids. Germline CDR1 is SGHAT and CDR2 is FQNNGV. CDR3 sequence (DNA): TGTGCCAGCAGGACAGAGAACACTGAAGCTTTCTTT. It encodes CASRTENTEAFF.

This clonotype was counted a few times. The CDR3 sequence is CASSLPGGDTQYF. The CDR3 nucleotides read TGTGCCAGCAGTTTACCCGGTGGAGATACGCAGTATTTT. The gene calls are TRBV27 and TRBJ2-3; D gene unclear. CDR1 and CDR2 (germline): MNHEY, SMNVEV (reference sequence). The V and J ends lost 2 bases and 5 bases respectively, with 8 bases between them. The CDR3 runs to 13 residues.

This clonotype was seen ten or more times. The chain combines TRBV19 with TRBJ1-4; tentative D call: TRBD1 (5 bases). Trimming removed 6 bases at V and 11 bases at J, with 16 bases between. The length of the CDR3 is 13 residues. The V gene's germline CDR1 is LNHDA and CDR2 SQIVND (reference sequence). The chain's CDR3 is CASSVTFEGKLFF. Written as DNA, the CDR3 is TGTGCCAGTAGCGTTACATTTGAGGGGAAACTGTTTTTT.

At least ten counts were recorded for this clonotype. One end of the junction does not line up with germline, which may come from a read error. The gene calls are TRBV11-2 and TRBJ2-3; TRBD2 matches at 11 bases. Germline assignment: CDR1 SGHAT and CDR2 FQNNGV. The CDR3 totals 12 residues. CDR3 residues: CASSLAGGTQYF. The CDR3 DNA reads TGTGCCAGCAGTTTAGCGGGGGGGACGCAGTATTTT.

This clonotype was seen at least ten times. The chain carries TRBV6-6 and TRBJ2-1; possibly TRBD1 or TRBD2 for D (5 bases each). The ends were cut back, 7 bases at V and 8 bases at J, with 15 bases in the middle. Germline-derived CDR1 and CDR2 are MNHNY and SVGAGI (reference sequence). The length of the CDR3 is 13 residues. The DNA of the CDR3 is TGTGCCAGCACCAGACAGACCGGGGATGAGCAGTTCTTC. Amino acids: CASTRQTGDEQFF.

Many counts were recorded for this clonotype. This chain connects TRBV18 to TRBJ1-5, with no clear D. This CDR3 region has 14 residues. Trimming stripped 2 bases from V and 4 bases from J, with 9 bases between. CDR1 is KGHSH and CDR2 is LQKENI in the germline V gene. The CDR3 sequence: CASSPGRQNQPQHF. The DNA of the CDR3 is TGTGCCAGCTCACCAGGGCGGCAAAATCAGCCCCAGCATTTT.

This clonotype was recorded a few times. This chain connects TRBV19 to TRBJ2-1, with D maybe TRBD2 (6 bases). The CDR3 is 15 amino acids. CDR1 is LNHDA and CDR2 is SQIVND in the germline V gene (reference sequence). V was trimmed by 3 bases and J by 1 base, leaving 10 bases between them. CDR3 region: CASSIGGTSYNEQFF. In DNA form, the CDR3 reads TGTGCCAGTAGTATTGGGGGGACGTCCTACAATGAGCAGTTCTTC.

V is TRBV20-1 and J is TRBJ2-7; TRBD1 might be the D (6 bases). Trimming stripped 3 bases from V and 6 bases from J, with 9 bases between. The CDR3 loop spans 11 amino acids. The germline V gene has CDR1 DFQATT and CDR2 SNEGSKA (reference sequence). The CDR3 sequence is CSASQGGEQYF. DNA of the CDR3: TGCAGTGCTAGTCAAGGGGGCGAGCAGTACTTC.

At least ten counts were recorded for this clonotype. This rearrangement joins TRBV7-2 to TRBJ2-1; 12 bases match TRBD2. The CDR3 spans 16 residues. Per germline, CDR1 SGHTA and CDR2 FQGNSA. V trimming: 7 bases; J trimming: 1 base; junction bases outside the gene matches: 5. CDR3 region: CASKLAGGGSYNEQFF. CDR3 in DNA: TGTGCCAGCAAGCTAGCGGGGGGGGGATCCTACAATGAGCAGTTCTTC.

The sample holds many counts of this clonotype. CDR3 coding DNA: TGTGCCAGCAGTTTTTCGGTTGAGCAGTTCTTC. It codes for CASSFSVEQFF. The chain uses TRBV6-6 and TRBJ2-1; the D is unclear. Deletions cut 4 bases from V and 9 bases from J, with 7 bases between. Germline lookup yields CDR1 MNHNY and CDR2 SVGAGI (reference sequence). The CDR3 has 11 amino acids.

This clonotype was observed many times. The CDR3 nucleotides read TGTGCCAGCAGCGGACTAGCGGGGTCCTACAATGAGCAGTTCTTC. Its protein product is CASSGLAGSYNEQFF. This chain links TRBV7-8 with TRBJ2-1, with 12 bases identical to TRBD2. CDR1 SGHVS and CDR2 FQNEAQ come from the germline V gene. Trimming cost V 5 bases and J 1 base; bases outside gene matches: 0. CDR3 length: 15 amino acids.

This clonotype was seen repeatedly, ten times or more. The chain links TRBV7-6 to TRBJ2-1, with a possible D match to TRBD1 (6 bases). CDR1 and CDR2 from the germline V gene are SGHVS and FNYEAQ. The CDR3 is 15 amino acids. The germline V and J ends were trimmed by 5 bases and 4 bases, with 15 bases remaining between them. In DNA, the CDR3 is TGTGCCAGCAGCCCTGGGGGCCCCGGGTACAATGAGCAGTTCTTC. This translates into CASSPGGPGYNEQFF.

This chain joins TRBV5-1 and TRBJ1-2, with D possibly TRBD1 on 6 matching bases. This CDR3 has 12 amino acids. In germline, CDR1 is SGHRS, CDR2 YFSETQ. V gave up 4 bases and J gave up 7 bases, with 11 bases separating them. As DNA, the CDR3 is TGCGCCAGCAGCGTCGGGACATCTGGCTACACCTTC. It encodes CASSVGTSGYTF.

J is TRBJ2-3 and V is TRBV20-1; tentatively, D is TRBD2 (5 bases). The V end lost 0 bases, the J end lost 5 bases, and 18 bases lay between the germline ends. Germline CDR1 DFQATT, CDR2 SNEGSKA (reference sequence). This CDR3 is 16 amino acids long. Here the CDR3 reads CSARDLGSSRGDTQYF. For the CDR3, the DNA is TGCAGTGCTAGAGATCTGGGCTCCTCACGGGGAGATACGCAGTATTTT.

At least ten counts were recorded for this clonotype. The CDR3 reads CAISESSRAIGNTIYF. In nucleotides, the CDR3 is TGTGCCATCAGTGAGTCGTCCAGGGCCATTGGAAACACCATATATTTT. The chain joins TRBV10-3 to TRBJ1-3, with a possible D match to TRBD1 (5 bases). Germline assignment: CDR1 ENHRY and CDR2 SYGVKD. V was shortened by 0 bases and J by 3 bases, with 12 bases between the two germline ends. The CDR3 is made up of 16 amino acids.